This T cell receptor beta chain was profiled in a study of cytomegalovirus exposure and HLA in healthy donors. Overall study context: There were about 85 million unique TCRs (from HLA-typed donors) in an early data release. Study-wide results and limits: Presence/absence analyses assumed roughly uniform sequencing depth across donors, which may not hold. When analyzed later, the rates of TCR association showed variation by HLA locus, with DRB1 the most and HLA-C the fewest.

Use of 60 Vbeta and 13 Jbeta primers characterized the PCR. Libraries were prepared by immunoSEQ multiplex PCR; TCRdb keeps only in-frame clonotypes and omits some of them. The sample has about 120,000 clones; roughly 80% are singletons. Comments on this clone: As yet, its antigen is unknown.

V lost 5 bases to trimming and J lost 1 base; unmatched junction nucleotides: 4. This CDR3 is built from 14 residues. Germline V gene sequence: CDR1 SEHNR, CDR2 FQNEAQ (reference sequence). The specimen was PBMCs. The J gene is TRBJ2-5, the V gene TRBV7-9; 7 nucleotides match TRBD1. The receptor was derived from a man aged 30-40 years in good health and CMV-seronegative. The CDR3 DNA reads TGTGCCAGCAGCCCCCGGGACAGCCAAGAGACCCAGTACTTC. Its protein product is CASSPRDSQETQYF.